This TCR beta chain was profiled in a study of beta chain features in type 1 diabetes. Findings and caveats of the study: The naive, central memory and Treg TCRB repertoires of patients appeared to be more similar to one another than those of healthy donors. Here, the possible influence of HLA type (on TCRB rearrangement) remained unresolved. Shorter TCRB CDR3s, moderately but significantly so, marked every one of the four CD4+ subsets in Type 1 diabetes patients.

The isolated RNA, all of it, was reverse transcribed, so expressed TCRB transcripts were what got sequenced. Profiled with immunoSEQ multiplex PCR; TCRdb holds only in-frame clones, not every one. The profile covers about 330,000 clones, with approximately 11% appearing a single time and about 0.015% taken by the ten largest. Details on this clone: Its cognate antigen is unknown.

The CDR3 has 16 amino acids. CDR1 is SNHLY, CDR2 FYNNEI, per germline. V shed 6 bases, J shed 4 bases, and the junction held 12 bases outside the gene matches. Sequencing used naive CD4+ T cells from blood. This sequence joins TRBV2 and TRBJ2-7; 10 bases are shared with TRBD1. The receptor comes from a woman in her 30s in good health. This CDR3 reads CASRNPGQGIGYEQYF. CDR3 coding DNA: TGTGCCAGCAGAAATCCGGGACAGGGGATCGGTTACGAGCAGTACTTC. The whole variable domain, filled in from reference TRBV2 and TRBJ2-7, reads EPEVTQTPSHQVTQMGQEVILRCVPISNHLYFYWYRQILGQKVEFLVSFYNNEISEKSEIFDDQFSVERPDGSNFTLKIRSTKLEDSAMYFCASRNPGQGIGYEQYFGPGTRLTVT.